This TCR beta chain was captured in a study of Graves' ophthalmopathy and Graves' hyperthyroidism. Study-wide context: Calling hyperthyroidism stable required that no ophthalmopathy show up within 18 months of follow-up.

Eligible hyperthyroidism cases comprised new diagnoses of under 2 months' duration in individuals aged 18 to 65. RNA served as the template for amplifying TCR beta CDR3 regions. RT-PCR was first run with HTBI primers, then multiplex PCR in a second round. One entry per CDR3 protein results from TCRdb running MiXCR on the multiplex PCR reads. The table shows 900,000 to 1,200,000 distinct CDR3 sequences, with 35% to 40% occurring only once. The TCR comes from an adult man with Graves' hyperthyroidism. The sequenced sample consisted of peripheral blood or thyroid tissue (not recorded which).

The CDR3 is CASSLGVRGMTWETQYF. The DNA for the CDR3 is TGTGCCAGCAGCTTAGGAGTCAGGGGGATGACTTGGGAGACCCAGTACTTC. This chain links TRBV7-8 with TRBJ2-5, with 7 bases fitting TRBD1. Germline V gives CDR1 SGHVS, CDR2 FQNEAQ. V lost 1 base and J lost 5; bases outside the gene matches: 13. This CDR3 comprises 17 residues.